This T cell receptor (beta chain) stems from a study of shared clonotypes between healthy human individuals. Study background: The cohort comprised a couple of women and a few men. Their ages spanned 18 to 49 years. Overall study results and limits: Relative to memory subsets, naive subsets generally showed larger estimated richness. Several donors shared around 5.2% of their naive CD4 clonotypes.

Only a few counts were recorded for this clone. Its specificity is unknown. Trimming at V came to 4 bases and at J to 5 bases, leaving 11 bases not matched to a gene. The germline gives CDR1 SGHVS, CDR2 FNYEAQ. CDR3 size: 16 residues. TCRdb's table, derived via immunoSEQ multiplex PCR, lists solely in-frame clones and lacks some. Of 2 million to 2.5 million clones in the sample, 85% to 95% were seen once. The sample consisted of naive CD4+ T cells from PBMCs. Subset indicated: CD45RA+ positively selected. The sequence came from a man aged 18 to 35 in good health. Some clones in this sample may be carry-over from other donors' samples. The chain recombines TRBV7-6 with TRBJ2-3, with 8 nucleotides matching TRBD2. CDR3 nucleotide sequence: TGTGCCAGCAGCTCGGTGGGCACCGGGGGGGGAGATACGCAGTATTTT. Encoded protein: CASSSVGTGGGDTQYF.